The following is a T cell receptor beta chain sequence with its context. CD45RO negativity and positive selection for CCR7 defined naive CD8 cells, a population that excluded terminally differentiated effector memory CD45RA+ cells. The data were obtained in a study of shared clonotypes between healthy human individuals. Study information: Three plates each covered CD4 naive and memory; CD8 naive two, CD8 memory one.

Running of the assay took place at deep level. Sequenced by immunoSEQ multiplex PCR; TCRdb stores in-frame clones only, minus some. The table lists some 580,000 clones, nearly 98% of them singletons. Germline CDR1 reads MDHEN; CDR2 reads SYDVKM. The CDR3 has 14 amino acids. V dropped 10 bases and J dropped 6; count of bases not matched to a gene: 11. This clonotype was obtained from a man aged 30 to 39 in good health. Sequenced input: naive CD8+ T cells sorted from blood. The chain joins TRBV28 to TRBJ2-7; TRBD2 agrees at 11 bases. DNA for the CDR3: TGTGCCACCTCCTTCGAGCTAGCGGGAGGCGAGCAGTACTTC. It translates to CATSFELAGGEQYF.